This T cell receptor (beta chain) came from a study of OX40 agonist ivuxolimab in advanced cancers. General study findings and limits: Clonal expansion from baseline to week 6 occurred in both CD4+ and CD8+ T cells. Expansion of clones was among the lowest in partial responders at 0.1-3.0 mg/kg.

The CDR3 length is 15 residues. V shed 5 bases, J shed 7 bases, and the junction held 13 bases outside the gene matches. CDR1 MNHEY and CDR2 SVGAGI come from the germline V gene. Details on this clone: The target antigen is unknown.

Profiled with immunoSEQ multiplex PCR; TCRdb holds only in-frame clones, not every one. Of about 50,000 clones in the sample, around 88% were seen once. Patients with a history of autoimmune disease or on systemic immunosuppression were excluded. This chain connects TRBV6-5 to TRBJ1-1; 7 nucleotides align to TRBD1. This TCR was recovered from an adult with an advanced solid tumor such as melanoma, head and neck, liver or kidney cancer. Sequenced here: CD4+ or CD8+ T cells sorted from blood, sampled in a trial of the OX40 agonist ivuxolimab. The CDR3 DNA follows: TGTGCCAGCAGTCGCCCGACAGGGATCAGCAGTGAAGCTTTCTTT. Its protein product is CASSRPTGISSEAFF.